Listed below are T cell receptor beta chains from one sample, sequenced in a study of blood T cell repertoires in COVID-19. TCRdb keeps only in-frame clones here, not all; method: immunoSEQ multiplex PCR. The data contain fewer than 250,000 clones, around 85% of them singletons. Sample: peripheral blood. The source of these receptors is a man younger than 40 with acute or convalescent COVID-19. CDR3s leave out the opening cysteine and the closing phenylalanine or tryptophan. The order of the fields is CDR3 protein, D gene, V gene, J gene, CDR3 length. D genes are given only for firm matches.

CDR3aa: ASSIRGQGAIQPQH; d_gene: TRBD1; v_gene: TRBV19; j_gene: TRBJ1-5; len: 14
CDR3aa: AIKLTGGGYGYT; d_gene: TRBD1; v_gene: TRBV10-3; j_gene: TRBJ1-2; len: 12
CDR3aa: ASSRSREGEKLF; d_gene: -; v_gene: TRBV18; j_gene: TRBJ1-4; len: 12
CDR3aa: ASSLAPRRSTYEQF; d_gene: -; v_gene: TRBV11-2; j_gene: TRBJ2-1; len: 14
CDR3aa: ASSLAGQGSGIQY; d_gene: TRBD2; v_gene: TRBV5-1; j_gene: TRBJ2-4; len: 13
CDR3aa: ASSGAQGWGTEAF; d_gene: TRBD1; v_gene: TRBV5-1; j_gene: TRBJ1-1; len: 13
CDR3aa: ASRATGTSGIYEQF; d_gene: TRBD2; v_gene: TRBV3-1/TRBV3-2; j_gene: TRBJ2-1; len: 14
CDR3aa: ASSEGGSYNEQF; d_gene: -; v_gene: TRBV19; j_gene: TRBJ2-1; len: 12
CDR3aa: ASSPDRPYEQY; d_gene: TRBD1; v_gene: TRBV5-7; j_gene: TRBJ2-7; len: 11
CDR3aa: ATNETTGSNQPQH; d_gene: -; v_gene: TRBV21-1; j_gene: TRBJ1-5; len: 13
CDR3aa: AWSGGQGTNEKLF; d_gene: TRBD1; v_gene: TRBV30; j_gene: TRBJ1-4; len: 13
CDR3aa: ASSLEPFVNTEAF; d_gene: -; v_gene: TRBV5-1; j_gene: TRBJ1-1; len: 13
CDR3aa: ASSHGASGSNNEQF; d_gene: TRBD2; v_gene: TRBV7-9; j_gene: TRBJ2-1; len: 14
CDR3aa: AGGRTGDSPLH; d_gene: TRBD1; v_gene: TRBV6-5; j_gene: TRBJ1-6; len: 11
CDR3aa: ASSIPSLNQPQH; d_gene: -; v_gene: TRBV19; j_gene: TRBJ1-5; len: 12
CDR3aa: ASSPSTRGQYTEAF; d_gene: -; v_gene: TRBV18; j_gene: TRBJ1-1; len: 14
CDR3aa: ASRTPRDSSYEQY; d_gene: TRBD1; v_gene: TRBV27; j_gene: TRBJ2-7; len: 13
CDR3aa: SGWDSYNEQF; d_gene: TRBD1; v_gene: TRBV29-1; j_gene: TRBJ2-1; len: 10
CDR3aa: AWSESGQALAKNIQY; d_gene: TRBD1; v_gene: TRBV30; j_gene: TRBJ2-4; len: 15
CDR3aa: SAQGSTDTQY; d_gene: -; v_gene: TRBV29-1; j_gene: TRBJ2-3; len: 10
CDR3aa: ASSPRVGHQPQH; d_gene: -; v_gene: TRBV18; j_gene: TRBJ1-5; len: 12
CDR3aa: ASSEDLRGSTDTQY; d_gene: -; v_gene: TRBV6-1; j_gene: TRBJ2-3; len: 14
CDR3aa: ASSATTGPPSNQPQH; d_gene: -; v_gene: TRBV6-2/TRBV6-3; j_gene: TRBJ1-5; len: 15
CDR3aa: ASSSGGFSHNEQF; d_gene: TRBD1; v_gene: TRBV5-4; j_gene: TRBJ2-1; len: 13
CDR3aa: ATSLHTEGTEAF; d_gene: -; v_gene: TRBV15; j_gene: TRBJ1-1; len: 12
CDR3aa: ASRDRGNSNQPQH; d_gene: TRBD1; v_gene: TRBV2; j_gene: TRBJ1-5; len: 13
CDR3aa: ASSESGTQNTGELF; d_gene: -; v_gene: TRBV6-1; j_gene: TRBJ2-2; len: 14
CDR3aa: ASSVQGGNYGYT; d_gene: TRBD1; v_gene: TRBV18; j_gene: TRBJ1-2; len: 12
CDR3aa: ATSRFGTGDTEAF; d_gene: TRBD1; v_gene: TRBV15; j_gene: TRBJ1-1; len: 13
CDR3aa: SVVGTTGELF; d_gene: -; v_gene: TRBV29-1; j_gene: TRBJ2-2; len: 10
CDR3aa: ASSPLESGARYEQY; d_gene: -; v_gene: TRBV18; j_gene: TRBJ2-7; len: 14
CDR3aa: ASSLGGLRVRQPQH; d_gene: -; v_gene: TRBV7-2; j_gene: TRBJ1-5; len: 14
CDR3aa: QKGAGTGTGELF; d_gene: TRBD1; v_gene: TRBV25-1; j_gene: TRBJ2-2; len: 12
CDR3aa: ASRAGPNEKLF; d_gene: -; v_gene: TRBV28; j_gene: TRBJ1-4; len: 11
CDR3aa: ASSPGQGAYEQY; d_gene: TRBD1; v_gene: TRBV4-1; j_gene: TRBJ2-7; len: 12
CDR3aa: ASSLAGGPSTGELF; d_gene: TRBD2; v_gene: TRBV7-7; j_gene: TRBJ2-2; len: 14
CDR3aa: ASSSTSGYEQY; d_gene: -; v_gene: TRBV5-4; j_gene: TRBJ2-7; len: 11
CDR3aa: ASRFTGVGDTQY; d_gene: TRBD1; v_gene: TRBV27; j_gene: TRBJ2-3; len: 12
CDR3aa: ASSLYRGRNEQF; d_gene: TRBD1; v_gene: TRBV5-1; j_gene: TRBJ2-1; len: 12
CDR3aa: AWMGGSERIDEQF; d_gene: -; v_gene: TRBV30; j_gene: TRBJ2-1; len: 13
CDR3aa: ATGSLNYGYT; d_gene: -; v_gene: TRBV28; j_gene: TRBJ1-2; len: 10
CDR3aa: ASSLTRVQPNVLT; d_gene: -; v_gene: TRBV7-3; j_gene: TRBJ2-6; len: 13
CDR3aa: ASTTLGGPGELF; d_gene: -; v_gene: TRBV7-9; j_gene: TRBJ2-2; len: 12
CDR3aa: ASSPGGSNQPQH; d_gene: -; v_gene: TRBV27; j_gene: TRBJ1-5; len: 12
CDR3aa: AWKYLAGPNTGELF; d_gene: TRBD2; v_gene: TRBV30; j_gene: TRBJ2-2; len: 14
CDR3aa: ASREANEKLF; d_gene: -; v_gene: TRBV19; j_gene: TRBJ1-4; len: 10
CDR3aa: ASSLWPAGELF; d_gene: -; v_gene: TRBV11-2; j_gene: TRBJ2-2; len: 11
CDR3aa: ASSATAGLRDTEAF; d_gene: -; v_gene: TRBV5-1; j_gene: TRBJ1-1; len: 14
CDR3aa: ASQDRGVTEAF; d_gene: TRBD1; v_gene: TRBV3-1/TRBV3-2; j_gene: TRBJ1-1; len: 11